The sequence of this T cell receptor beta chain was determined in a study of T cells in localized non-small cell lung cancer. The CDR3 is 13 residues long. Trimming took 5 bases from V and 7 from J, leaving 14 bases between them. The germline CDR1 and CDR2 sequences are PRHDT and FYEKMQ (reference sequence). The method was immunoSEQ multiplex PCR; TCRdb's version includes in-frame clones alone and lacks a portion of them. The table records around 30,000 clones, 94% of them present only once. Comment on this clone: Its antigen is unknown.

General study findings and limits: The tumor had only one region sequenced, so heterogeneity remains possible. In the blood, greater T cell density corresponded to longer overall survival. Within adjacent lung there appeared a median around 55 of the top 100 tumor clones.

V is TRBV13 and J is TRBJ1-2, with D possibly being TRBD1 (5 bases). The receptor's source is a woman aged 35 to 75 with stage I lung adenocarcinoma. Source: peripheral blood, taken before any cancer treatment. The CDR3 DNA is TGTGCCAGCAGCAACAGGATGTTCGTTGGCTACACCTTC. This gives the protein CASSNRMFVGYTF.